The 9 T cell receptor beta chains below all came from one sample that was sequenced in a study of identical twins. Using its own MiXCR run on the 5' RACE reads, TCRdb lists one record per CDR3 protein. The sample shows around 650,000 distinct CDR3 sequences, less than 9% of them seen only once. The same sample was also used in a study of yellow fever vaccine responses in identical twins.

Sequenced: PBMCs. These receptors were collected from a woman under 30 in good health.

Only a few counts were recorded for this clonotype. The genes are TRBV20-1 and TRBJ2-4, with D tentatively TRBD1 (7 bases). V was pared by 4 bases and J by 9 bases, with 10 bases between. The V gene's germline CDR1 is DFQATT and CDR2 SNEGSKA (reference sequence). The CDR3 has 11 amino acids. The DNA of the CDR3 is TGCAGTGCTATTCAGGGGGGCATTCAGTACTTC. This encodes CSAIQGGIQYF.

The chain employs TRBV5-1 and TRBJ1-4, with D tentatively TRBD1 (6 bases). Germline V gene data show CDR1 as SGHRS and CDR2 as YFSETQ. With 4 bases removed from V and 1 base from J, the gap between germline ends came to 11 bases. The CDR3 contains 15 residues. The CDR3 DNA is TGCGCCAGCAGCCCCCAACAGGGAACTAATGAAAAACTGTTTTTT. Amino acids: CASSPQQGTNEKLFF. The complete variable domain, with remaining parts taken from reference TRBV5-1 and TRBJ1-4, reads KAGVTQTPRYLIKTRGQQVTLSCSPISGHRSVSWYQQTPGQGLQFLFEYFSETQRNKGNFPGRFSGRQFSNSRSEMNVSTLELGDSALYLCASSPQQGTNEKLFFGSGTQLSVL.

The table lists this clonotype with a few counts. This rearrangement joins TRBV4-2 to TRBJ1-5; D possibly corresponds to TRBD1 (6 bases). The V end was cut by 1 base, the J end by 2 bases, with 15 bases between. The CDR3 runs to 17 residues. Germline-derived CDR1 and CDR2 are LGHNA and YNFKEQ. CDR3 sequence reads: CASSQGRGPPGNQPQHF. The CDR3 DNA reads TGTGCCAGCAGCCAAGGCAGGGGCCCACCCGGCAATCAGCCCCAGCATTTT.

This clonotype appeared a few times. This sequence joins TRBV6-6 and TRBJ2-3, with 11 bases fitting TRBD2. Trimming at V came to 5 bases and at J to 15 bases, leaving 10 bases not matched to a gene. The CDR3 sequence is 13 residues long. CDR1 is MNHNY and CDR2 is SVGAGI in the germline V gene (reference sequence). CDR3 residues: CASSASLAGGSYF. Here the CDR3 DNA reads TGTGCCAGCAGTGCCTCCCTAGCGGGGGGCAGTTATTTT.

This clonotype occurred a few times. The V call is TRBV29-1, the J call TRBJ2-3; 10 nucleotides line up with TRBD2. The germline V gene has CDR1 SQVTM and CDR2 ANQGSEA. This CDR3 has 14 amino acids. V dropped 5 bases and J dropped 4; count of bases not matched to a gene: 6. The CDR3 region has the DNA TGCAGCGTTTGGACGGGGACTAGCGCAGATACGCAGTATTTT. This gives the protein CSVWTGTSADTQYF.

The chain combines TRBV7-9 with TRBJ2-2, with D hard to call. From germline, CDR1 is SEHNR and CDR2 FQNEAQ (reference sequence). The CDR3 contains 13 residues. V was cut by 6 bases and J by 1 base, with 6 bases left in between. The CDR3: CASRPLNTGELFF. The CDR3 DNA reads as TGTGCCAGCAGACCCCTGAACACCGGGGAGCTGTTTTTT.

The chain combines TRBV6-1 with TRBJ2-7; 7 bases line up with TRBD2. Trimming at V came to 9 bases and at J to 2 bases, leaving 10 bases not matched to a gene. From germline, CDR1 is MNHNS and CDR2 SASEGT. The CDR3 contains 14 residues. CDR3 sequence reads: CASSIGRPPYEQYF. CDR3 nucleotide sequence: TGTGCCAGTTCCATCGGGAGGCCCCCCTACGAGCAGTACTTC.

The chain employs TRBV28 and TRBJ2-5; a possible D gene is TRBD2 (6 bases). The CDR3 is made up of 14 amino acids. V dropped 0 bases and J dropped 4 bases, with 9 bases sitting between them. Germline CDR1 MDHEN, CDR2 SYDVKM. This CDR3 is CASSLWAGGETQYF. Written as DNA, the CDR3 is TGTGCCAGCAGTTTATGGGCCGGGGGAGAGACCCAGTACTTC.

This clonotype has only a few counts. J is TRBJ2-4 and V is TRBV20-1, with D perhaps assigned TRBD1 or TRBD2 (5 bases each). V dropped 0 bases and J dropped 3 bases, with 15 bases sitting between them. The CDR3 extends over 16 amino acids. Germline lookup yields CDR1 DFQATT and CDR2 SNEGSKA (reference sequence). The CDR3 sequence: CSARERAGFVKNIQYF. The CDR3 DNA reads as TGCAGTGCTAGAGAGCGGGCAGGGTTCGTCAAAAACATTCAGTACTTC.